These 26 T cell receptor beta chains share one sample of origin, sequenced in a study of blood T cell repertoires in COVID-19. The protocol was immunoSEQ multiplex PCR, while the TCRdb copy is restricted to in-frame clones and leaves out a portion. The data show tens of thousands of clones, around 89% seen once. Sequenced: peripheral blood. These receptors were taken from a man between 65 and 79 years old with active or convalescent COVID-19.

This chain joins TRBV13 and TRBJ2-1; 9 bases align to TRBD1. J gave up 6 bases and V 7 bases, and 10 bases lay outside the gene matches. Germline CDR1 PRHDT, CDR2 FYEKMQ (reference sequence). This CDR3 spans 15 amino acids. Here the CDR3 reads CASTTAGTGFNEQFF. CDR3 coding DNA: TGTGCCAGCACAACCGCCGGGACAGGGTTCAATGAGCAGTTCTTC.

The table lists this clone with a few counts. This CDR3 reads CASSETLQLNTEAFF. DNA of the CDR3: TGCGCCAGCAGTGAGACGTTGCAGTTGAACACTGAAGCTTTCTTT. The chain is built from TRBV10-2 and TRBJ1-1, with D unclear. V was cut by 2 bases and J by 0 bases, with 10 bases left in between. CDR1 is WSHSY and CDR2 is SAAADI in the germline V gene. The CDR3 length is 15 residues.

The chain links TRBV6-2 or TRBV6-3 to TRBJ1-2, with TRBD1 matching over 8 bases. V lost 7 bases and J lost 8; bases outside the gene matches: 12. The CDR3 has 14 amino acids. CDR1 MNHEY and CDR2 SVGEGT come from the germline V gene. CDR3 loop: CASIPDRVMGGYTF. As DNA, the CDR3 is TGTGCCAGCATCCCGGACAGGGTCATGGGAGGCTACACCTTC.

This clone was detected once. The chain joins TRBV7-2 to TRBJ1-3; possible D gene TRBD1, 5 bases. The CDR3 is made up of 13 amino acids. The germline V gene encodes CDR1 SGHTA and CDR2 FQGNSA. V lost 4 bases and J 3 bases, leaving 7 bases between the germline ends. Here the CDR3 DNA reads TGTGCCAGCAGCTCCAGGGATGGAAACACCATATATTTT. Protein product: CASSSRDGNTIYF.

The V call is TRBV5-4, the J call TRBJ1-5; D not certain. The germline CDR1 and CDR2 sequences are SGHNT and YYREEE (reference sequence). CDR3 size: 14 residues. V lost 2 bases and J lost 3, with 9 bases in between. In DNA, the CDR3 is TGTGCCAGCAGCTTAAGGAGGGACAATCAGCCCCAGCATTTT. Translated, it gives CASSLRRDNQPQHF.

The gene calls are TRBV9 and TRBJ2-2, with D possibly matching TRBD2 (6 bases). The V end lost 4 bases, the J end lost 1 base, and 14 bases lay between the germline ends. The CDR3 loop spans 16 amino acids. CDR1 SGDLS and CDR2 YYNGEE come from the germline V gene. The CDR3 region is CASSSRGAGNTGELFF. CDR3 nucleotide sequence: TGTGCCAGCAGCTCCCGGGGAGCGGGGAACACCGGGGAGCTGTTTTTT.

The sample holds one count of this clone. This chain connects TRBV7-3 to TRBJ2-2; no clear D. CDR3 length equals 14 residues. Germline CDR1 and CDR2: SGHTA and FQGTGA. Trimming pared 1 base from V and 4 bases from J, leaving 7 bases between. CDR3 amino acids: CASSLKPSTGELFF. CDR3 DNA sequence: TGTGCCAGCAGCTTAAAACCGAGCACCGGGGAGCTGTTTTTT.

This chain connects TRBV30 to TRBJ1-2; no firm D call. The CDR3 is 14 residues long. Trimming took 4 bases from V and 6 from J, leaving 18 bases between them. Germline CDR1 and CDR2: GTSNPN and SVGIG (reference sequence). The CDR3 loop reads CAWKASDLAHGYTF. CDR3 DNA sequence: TGTGCCTGGAAAGCTTCCGACTTAGCACATGGCTACACCTTC.

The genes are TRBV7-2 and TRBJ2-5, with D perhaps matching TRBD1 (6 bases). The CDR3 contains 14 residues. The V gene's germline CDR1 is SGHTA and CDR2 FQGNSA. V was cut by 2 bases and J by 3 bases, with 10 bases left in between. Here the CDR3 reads CASSLRTAKETQYF. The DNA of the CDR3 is TGTGCCAGCAGCTTACGGACAGCGAAAGAGACCCAGTACTTC.

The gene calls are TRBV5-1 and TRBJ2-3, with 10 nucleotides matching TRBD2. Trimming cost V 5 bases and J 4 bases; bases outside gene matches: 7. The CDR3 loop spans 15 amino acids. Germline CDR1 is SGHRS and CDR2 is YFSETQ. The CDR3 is CASRPASGGSDTQYF. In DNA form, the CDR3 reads TGCGCCAGCAGACCCGCTAGCGGGGGCTCAGATACGCAGTATTTT.

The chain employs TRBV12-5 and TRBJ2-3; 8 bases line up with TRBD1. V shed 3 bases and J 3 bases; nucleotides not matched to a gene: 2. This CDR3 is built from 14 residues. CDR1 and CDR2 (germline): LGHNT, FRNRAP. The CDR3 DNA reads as TGTGCTAGTGGTTTCGGACAGGGAACAGATACGCAGTATTTT. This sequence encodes CASGFGQGTDTQYF.

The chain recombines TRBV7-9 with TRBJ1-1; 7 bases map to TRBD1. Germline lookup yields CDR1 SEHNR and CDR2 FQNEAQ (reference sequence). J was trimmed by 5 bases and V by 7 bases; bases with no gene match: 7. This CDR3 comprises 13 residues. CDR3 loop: CASIHRGRTEAFF. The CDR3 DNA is TGTGCCAGCATACACAGGGGAAGAACTGAAGCTTTCTTT. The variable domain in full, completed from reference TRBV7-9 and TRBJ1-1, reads DTGVSQNPRHKITKRGQNVTFRCDPISEHNRLYWYRQTLGQGPEFLTYFQNEAQLEKSRLLSDRFSAERPKGSFSTLEIQRTEQGDSAMYLCASIHRGRTEAFFGQGTRLTVV.

Here the CDR3 DNA reads TGTGCCAGCAGTGAACAGGGTTGGGGCACTGAAGCTTTCTTT. Translating it yields CASSEQGWGTEAFF. This chain connects TRBV6-1 to TRBJ1-1; the D gene is possibly TRBD1 (5 bases). Germline CDR1 reads MNHNS; CDR2 reads SASEGT. CDR3 length: 14 residues. V lost 2 bases and J 4 bases, leaving 11 bases between the germline ends.

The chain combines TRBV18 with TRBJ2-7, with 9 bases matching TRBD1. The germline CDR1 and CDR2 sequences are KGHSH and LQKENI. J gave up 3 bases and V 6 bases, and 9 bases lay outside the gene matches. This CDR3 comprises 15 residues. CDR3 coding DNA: TGTGCCAGCTCCGAGGGACAGGGAGGAAACTACGAGCAGTACTTC. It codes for CASSEGQGGNYEQYF.

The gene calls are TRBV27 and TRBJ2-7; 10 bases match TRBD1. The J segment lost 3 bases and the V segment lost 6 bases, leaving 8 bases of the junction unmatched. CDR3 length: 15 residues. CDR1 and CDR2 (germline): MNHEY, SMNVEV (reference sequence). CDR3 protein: CASSLAGTGVYEQYF. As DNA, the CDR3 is TGTGCCAGCAGCCTCGCCGGGACAGGGGTCTACGAGCAGTACTTC.

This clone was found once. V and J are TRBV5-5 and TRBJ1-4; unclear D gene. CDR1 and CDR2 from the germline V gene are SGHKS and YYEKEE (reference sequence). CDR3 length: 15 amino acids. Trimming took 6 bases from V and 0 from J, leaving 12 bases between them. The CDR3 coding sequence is TGTGCCAGCACCCAATCACTTGCAACTAATGAAAAACTGTTTTTT. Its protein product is CASTQSLATNEKLFF.

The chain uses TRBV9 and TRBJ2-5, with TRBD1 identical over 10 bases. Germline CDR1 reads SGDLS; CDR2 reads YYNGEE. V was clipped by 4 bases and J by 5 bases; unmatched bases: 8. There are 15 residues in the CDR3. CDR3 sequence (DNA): TGTGCCAGCAGCCCGAGACAGGGGGCTTACGAGACCCAGTACTTC. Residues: CASSPRQGAYETQYF. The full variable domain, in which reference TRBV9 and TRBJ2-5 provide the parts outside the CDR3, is DSGVTQTPKHLITATGQRVTLRCSPRSGDLSVYWYQQSLDQGLQFLIQYYNGEERAKGNILERFSAQQFPDLHSELNLSSLELGDSALYFCASSPRQGAYETQYFGPGTRLLVL.

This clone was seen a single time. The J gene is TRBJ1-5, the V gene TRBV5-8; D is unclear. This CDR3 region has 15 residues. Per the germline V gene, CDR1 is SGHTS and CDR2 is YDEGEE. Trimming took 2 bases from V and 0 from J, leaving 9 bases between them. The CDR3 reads CASSLSQYSNQPQHF. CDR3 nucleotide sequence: TGTGCCAGCAGCTTAAGTCAGTATAGCAATCAGCCCCAGCATTTT.

The chain's CDR3 is CASSLLFPPRETQYF. The DNA of the CDR3 is TGTGCCAGCAGTCTTCTCTTCCCCCCTAGGGAGACCCAGTACTTC. The J gene is TRBJ2-5, the V gene TRBV27; no definite D call. Germline-derived CDR1 and CDR2 are MNHEY and SMNVEV (reference sequence). V lost 5 bases to trimming and J lost 5 bases, with 18 bases between them. The CDR3 totals 15 residues.

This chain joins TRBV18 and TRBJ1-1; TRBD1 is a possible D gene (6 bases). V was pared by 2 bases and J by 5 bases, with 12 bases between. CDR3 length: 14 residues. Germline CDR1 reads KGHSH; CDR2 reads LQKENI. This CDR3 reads CASSPRGGWTEAFF. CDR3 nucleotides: TGTGCCAGCTCACCAAGGGGGGGGTGGACTGAAGCTTTCTTT.

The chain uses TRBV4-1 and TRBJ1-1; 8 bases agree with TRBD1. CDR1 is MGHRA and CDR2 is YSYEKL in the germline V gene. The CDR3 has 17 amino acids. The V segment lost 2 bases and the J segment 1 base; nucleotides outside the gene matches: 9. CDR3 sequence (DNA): TGCGCCAGCAGCCAAAAGGACAGGGCAGCCGAGAACACTGAAGCTTTCTTT. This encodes CASSQKDRAAENTEAFF.

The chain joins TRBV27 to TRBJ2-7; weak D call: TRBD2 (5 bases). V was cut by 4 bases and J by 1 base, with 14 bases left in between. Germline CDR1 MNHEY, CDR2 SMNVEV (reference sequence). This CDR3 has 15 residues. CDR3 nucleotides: TGTGCCAGCAGTTACCGGGGAACGGAATCCTACGAGCAGTACTTC. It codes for CASSYRGTESYEQYF.

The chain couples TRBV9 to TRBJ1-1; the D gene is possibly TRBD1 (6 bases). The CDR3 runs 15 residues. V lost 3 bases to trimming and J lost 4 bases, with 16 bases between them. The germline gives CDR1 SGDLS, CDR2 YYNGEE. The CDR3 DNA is TGTGCCAGCAGCGCCAATACAGGGTGGGGCACTGAAGCTTTCTTT. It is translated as CASSANTGWGTEAFF. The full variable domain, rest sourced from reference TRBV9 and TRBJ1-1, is DSGVTQTPKHLITATGQRVTLRCSPRSGDLSVYWYQQSLDQGLQFLIQYYNGEERAKGNILERFSAQQFPDLHSELNLSSLELGDSALYFCASSANTGWGTEAFFGQGTRLTVV.

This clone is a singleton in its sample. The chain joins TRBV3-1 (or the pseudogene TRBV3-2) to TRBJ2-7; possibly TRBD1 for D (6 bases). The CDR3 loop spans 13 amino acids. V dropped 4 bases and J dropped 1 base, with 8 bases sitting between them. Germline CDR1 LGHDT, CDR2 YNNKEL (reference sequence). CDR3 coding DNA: TGTGCCAGCAGCCGGCAGGGGTCCTACGAGCAGTACTTC. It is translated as CASSRQGSYEQYF.

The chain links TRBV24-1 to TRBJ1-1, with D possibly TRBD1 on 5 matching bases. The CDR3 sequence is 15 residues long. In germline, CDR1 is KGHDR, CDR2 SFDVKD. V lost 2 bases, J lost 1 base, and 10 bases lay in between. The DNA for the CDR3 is TGTGCCACCAGTGATTCCCGGGGGGGGAACACTGAAGCTTTCTTT. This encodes CATSDSRGGNTEAFF.

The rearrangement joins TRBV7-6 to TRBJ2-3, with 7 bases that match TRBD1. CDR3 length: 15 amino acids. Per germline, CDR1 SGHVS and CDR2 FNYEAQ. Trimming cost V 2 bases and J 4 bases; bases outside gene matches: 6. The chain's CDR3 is CASSLPGTAADTQYF. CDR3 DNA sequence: TGTGCCAGCAGCTTACCCGGGACAGCGGCAGATACGCAGTATTTT.